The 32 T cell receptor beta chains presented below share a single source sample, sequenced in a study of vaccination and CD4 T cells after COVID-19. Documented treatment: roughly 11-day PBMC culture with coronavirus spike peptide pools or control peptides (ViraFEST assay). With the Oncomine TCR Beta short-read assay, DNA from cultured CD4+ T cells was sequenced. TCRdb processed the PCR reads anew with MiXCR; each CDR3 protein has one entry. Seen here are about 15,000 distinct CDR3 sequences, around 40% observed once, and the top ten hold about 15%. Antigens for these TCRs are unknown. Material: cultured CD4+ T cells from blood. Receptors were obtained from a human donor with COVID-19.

In DNA, the CDR3 is TGCAGCGTTGAGGGAAGGGGGCTGGGGACTGAAGCTTTCTTT. Its protein is CSVEGRGLGTEAFF. This rearrangement joins TRBV29-1 to TRBJ1-1, with 7 bases lining up with TRBD1. CDR3 length equals 14 residues. The germline V gene has CDR1 SQVTM and CDR2 ANQGSEA. Germline trimming cut 3 bases from V and 5 bases from J; bases unmatched to any gene: 9.

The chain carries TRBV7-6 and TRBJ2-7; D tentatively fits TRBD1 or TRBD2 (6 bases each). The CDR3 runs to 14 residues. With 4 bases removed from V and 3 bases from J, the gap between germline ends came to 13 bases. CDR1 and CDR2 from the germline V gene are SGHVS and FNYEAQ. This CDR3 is CASSSPGGYYEQYF. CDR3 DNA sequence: TGTGCCAGCAGCTCCCCCGGGGGCTACTACGAGCAGTACTTC. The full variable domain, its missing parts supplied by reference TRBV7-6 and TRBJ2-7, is GAGVSQSPRYKVTKRGQDVALRCDPISGHVSLYWYRQALGQGPEFLTYFNYEAQQDKSGLPNDRFSAERPEGSISTLTIQRTEQRDSAMYRCASSSPGGYYEQYFGPGTRLTVT.

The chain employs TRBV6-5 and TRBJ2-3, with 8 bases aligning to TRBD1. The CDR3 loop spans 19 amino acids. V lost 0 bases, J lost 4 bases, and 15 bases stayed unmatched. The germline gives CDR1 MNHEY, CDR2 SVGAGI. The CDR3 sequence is CASSYSKGRQGAGADTQYF. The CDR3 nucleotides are TGTGCCAGCAGTTACTCGAAAGGGAGGCAGGGGGCGGGTGCAGATACGCAGTATTTT.

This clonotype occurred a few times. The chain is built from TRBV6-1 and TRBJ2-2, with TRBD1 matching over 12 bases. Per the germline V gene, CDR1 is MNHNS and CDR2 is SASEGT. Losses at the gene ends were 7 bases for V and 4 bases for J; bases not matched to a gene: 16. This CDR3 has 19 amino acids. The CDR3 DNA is TGTGCCAGCACCAAGAAGGGACAGGGGGCGCTTGTTAGCACCGGGGAGCTGTTTTTT. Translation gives CASTKKGQGALVSTGELFF.

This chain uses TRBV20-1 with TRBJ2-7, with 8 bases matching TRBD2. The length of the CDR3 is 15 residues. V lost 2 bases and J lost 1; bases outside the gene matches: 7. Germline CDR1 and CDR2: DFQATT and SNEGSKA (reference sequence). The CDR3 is CSARHGGAISYEQYF. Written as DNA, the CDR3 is TGCAGTGCTAGACACGGGGGGGCGATATCCTACGAGCAGTACTTC.

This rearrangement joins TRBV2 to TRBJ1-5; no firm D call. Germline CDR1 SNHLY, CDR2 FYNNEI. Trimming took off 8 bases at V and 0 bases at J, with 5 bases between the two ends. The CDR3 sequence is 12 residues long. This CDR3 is CASGDSNQPQHF. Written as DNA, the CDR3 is TGTGCCAGCGGGGATAGCAATCAGCCCCAGCATTTT.

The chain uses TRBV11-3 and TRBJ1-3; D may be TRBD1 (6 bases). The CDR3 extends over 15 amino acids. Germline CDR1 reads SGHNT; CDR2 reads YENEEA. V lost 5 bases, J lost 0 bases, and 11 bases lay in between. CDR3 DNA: TGTGCCAGCAGCACGGGGGCGGGCTCTGGAAACACCATATATTTT. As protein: CASSTGAGSGNTIYF.

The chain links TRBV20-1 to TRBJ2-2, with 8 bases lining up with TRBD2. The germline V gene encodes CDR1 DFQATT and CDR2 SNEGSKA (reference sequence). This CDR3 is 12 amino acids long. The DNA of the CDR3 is TGCGCTAGCGGGCTCAACACCGGGGAGCTGTTTTTT. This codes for CASGLNTGELFF.

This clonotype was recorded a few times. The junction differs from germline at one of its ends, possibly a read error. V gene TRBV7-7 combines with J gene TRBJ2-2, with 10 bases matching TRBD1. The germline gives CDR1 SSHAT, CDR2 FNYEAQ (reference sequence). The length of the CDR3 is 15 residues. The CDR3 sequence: CASSSTGGDTGELFF. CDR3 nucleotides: TGTGCTAGCAGCTCGACAGGGGGCGACACCGGGGAGCTGTTTTTT.

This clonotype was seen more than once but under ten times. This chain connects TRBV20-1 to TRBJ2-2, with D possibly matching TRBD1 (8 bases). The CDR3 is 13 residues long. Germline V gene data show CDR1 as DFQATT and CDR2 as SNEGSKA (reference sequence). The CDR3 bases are TGCAGCTTAAGGACAGGGAGGGCCGGGGAGCTGTTTTTT. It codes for CSLRTGRAGELFF.

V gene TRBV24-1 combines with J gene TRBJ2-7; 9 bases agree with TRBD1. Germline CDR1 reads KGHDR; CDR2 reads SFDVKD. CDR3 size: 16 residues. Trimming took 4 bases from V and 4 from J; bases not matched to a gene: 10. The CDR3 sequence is CATSESERTGDYEQYF. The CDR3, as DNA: TGTGCCACCAGTGAATCCGAGCGGACAGGGGATTACGAGCAGTACTTC.

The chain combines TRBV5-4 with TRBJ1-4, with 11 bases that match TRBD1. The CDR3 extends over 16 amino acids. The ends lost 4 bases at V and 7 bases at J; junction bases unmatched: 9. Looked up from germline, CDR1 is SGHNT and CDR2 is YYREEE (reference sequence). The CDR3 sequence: CASSKIPGQGGEKLFF. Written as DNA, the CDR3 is TGTGCCAGCAGCAAGATACCGGGACAGGGGGGTGAAAAACTGTTTTTT.

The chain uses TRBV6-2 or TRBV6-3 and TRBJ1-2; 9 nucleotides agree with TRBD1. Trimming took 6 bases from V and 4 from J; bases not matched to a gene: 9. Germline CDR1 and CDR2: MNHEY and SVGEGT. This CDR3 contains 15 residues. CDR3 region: CASRPTGDRAYGYTF. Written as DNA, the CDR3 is TGTGCCAGCAGACCCACAGGGGACAGGGCCTATGGCTACACCTTC.

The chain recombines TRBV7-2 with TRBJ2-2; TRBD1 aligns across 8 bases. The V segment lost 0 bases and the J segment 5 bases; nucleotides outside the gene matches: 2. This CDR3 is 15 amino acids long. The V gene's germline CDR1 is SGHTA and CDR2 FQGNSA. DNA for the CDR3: TGTGCCAGCAGCTTAGCTACAGGGGGTACCGGGGAGCTGTTTTTT. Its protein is CASSLATGGTGELFF.

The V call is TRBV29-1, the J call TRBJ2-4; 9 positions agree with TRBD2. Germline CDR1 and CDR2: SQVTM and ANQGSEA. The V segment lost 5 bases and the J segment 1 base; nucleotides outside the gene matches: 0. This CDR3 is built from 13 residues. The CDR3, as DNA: TGCAGCGTTAGCGGGGGGGCCAAAAACATTCAGTACTTC. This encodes CSVSGGAKNIQYF. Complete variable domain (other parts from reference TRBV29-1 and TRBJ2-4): SAVISQKPSRDICQRGTSLTIQCQVDSQVTMMFWYRQQPGQSLTLIATANQGSEATYESGFVIDKFPISRPNLTFSTLTVSNMSPEDSSIYLCSVSGGAKNIQYFGAGTRLSVL.

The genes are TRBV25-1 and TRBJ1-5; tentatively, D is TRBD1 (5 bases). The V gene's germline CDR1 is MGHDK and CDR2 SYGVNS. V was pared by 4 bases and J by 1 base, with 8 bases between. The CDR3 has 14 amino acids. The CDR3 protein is CASSGAGSNQPQHF. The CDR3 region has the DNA TGTGCCAGCAGTGGGGCAGGGAGCAATCAGCCCCAGCATTTT.

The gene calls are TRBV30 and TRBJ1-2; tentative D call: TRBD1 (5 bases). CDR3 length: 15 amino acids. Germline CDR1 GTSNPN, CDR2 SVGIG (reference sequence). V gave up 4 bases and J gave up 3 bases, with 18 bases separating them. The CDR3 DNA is TGTGCCTGGAAGGGCTCGGGGCCCCTAGACTATGGCTACACCTTC. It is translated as CAWKGSGPLDYGYTF. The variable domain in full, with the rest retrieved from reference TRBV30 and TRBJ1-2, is SQTIHQWPATLVQPVGSPLSLECTVEGTSNPNLYWYRQAAGRGLQLLFYSVGIGQISSEVPQNLSASRPQDRQFILSSKKLLLSDSGFYLCAWKGSGPLDYGYTFGSGTRLTVV.

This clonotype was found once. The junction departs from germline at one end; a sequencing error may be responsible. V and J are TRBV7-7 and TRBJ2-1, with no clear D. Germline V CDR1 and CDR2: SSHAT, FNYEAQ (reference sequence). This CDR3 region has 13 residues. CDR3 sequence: CASSLELLNEQFF. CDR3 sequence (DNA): TGTGCTAGCAGCTTAGAACTTCTCAATGAGCAGTTCTTC.

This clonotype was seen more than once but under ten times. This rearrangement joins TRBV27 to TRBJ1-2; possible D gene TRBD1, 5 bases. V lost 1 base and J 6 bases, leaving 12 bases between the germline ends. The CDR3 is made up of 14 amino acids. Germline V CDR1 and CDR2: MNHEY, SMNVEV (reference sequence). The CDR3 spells CASSLFGGGDGYTF. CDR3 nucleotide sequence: TGTGCCAGCAGTTTATTTGGCGGAGGGGATGGCTACACCTTC.

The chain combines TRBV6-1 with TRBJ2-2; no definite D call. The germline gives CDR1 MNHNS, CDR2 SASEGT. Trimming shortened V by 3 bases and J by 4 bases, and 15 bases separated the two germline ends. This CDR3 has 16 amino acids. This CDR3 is CASSENGARSTGELFF. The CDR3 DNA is TGTGCCAGCAGTGAGAACGGCGCACGGAGCACCGGGGAGCTGTTTTTT.

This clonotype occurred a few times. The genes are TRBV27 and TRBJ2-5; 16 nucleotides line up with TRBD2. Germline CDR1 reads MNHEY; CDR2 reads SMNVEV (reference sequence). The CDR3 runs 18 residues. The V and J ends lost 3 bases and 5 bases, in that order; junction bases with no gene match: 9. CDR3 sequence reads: CASSLSPGLAGGRETQYF. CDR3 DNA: TGTGCCAGCAGTTTGTCCCCGGGACTAGCGGGGGGGCGGGAGACCCAGTACTTC.

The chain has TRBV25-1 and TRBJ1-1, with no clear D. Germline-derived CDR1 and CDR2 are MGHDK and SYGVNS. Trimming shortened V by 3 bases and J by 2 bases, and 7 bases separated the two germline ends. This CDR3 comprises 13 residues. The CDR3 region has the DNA TGTGCCAGCAGTGATCGTCCCAACACTGAAGCTTTCTTT. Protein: CASSDRPNTEAFF.

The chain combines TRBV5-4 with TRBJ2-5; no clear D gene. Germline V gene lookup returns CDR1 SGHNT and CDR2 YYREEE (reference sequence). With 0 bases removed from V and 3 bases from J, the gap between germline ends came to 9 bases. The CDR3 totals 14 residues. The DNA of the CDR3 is TGTGCCAGCAGCTTGGGTGTAGGCGAAGAGACCCAGTACTTC. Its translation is CASSLGVGEETQYF. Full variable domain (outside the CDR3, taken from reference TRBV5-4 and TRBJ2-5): ETGVTQSPTHLIKTRGQQVTLRCSSQSGHNTVSWYQQALGQGPQFIFQYYREEENGRGNFPPRFSGLQFPNYSSELNVNALELDDSALYLCASSLGVGEETQYFGPGTRLLVL.

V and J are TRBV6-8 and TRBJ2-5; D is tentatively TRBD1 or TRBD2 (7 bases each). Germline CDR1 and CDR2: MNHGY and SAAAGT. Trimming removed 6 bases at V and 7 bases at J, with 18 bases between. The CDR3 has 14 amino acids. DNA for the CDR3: TGTGCCAGCAGCTACCGCAGGGGGGGTGGGACCCAGTACTTC. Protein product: CASSYRRGGGTQYF.

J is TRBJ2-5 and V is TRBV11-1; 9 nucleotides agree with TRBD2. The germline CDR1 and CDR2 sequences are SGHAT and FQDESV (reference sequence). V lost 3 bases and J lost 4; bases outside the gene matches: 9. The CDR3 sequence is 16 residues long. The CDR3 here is CASSLFGGGAGETQYF. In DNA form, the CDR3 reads TGTGCCAGCAGCTTGTTTGGCGGGGGGGCCGGAGAGACCCAGTACTTC. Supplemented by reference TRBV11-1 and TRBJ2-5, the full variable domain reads EAEVAQSPRYKITEKSQAVAFWCDPISGHATLYWYRQILGQGPELLVQFQDESVVDDSQLPKDRFSAERLKGVDSTLKIQPAELGDSAMYLCASSLFGGGAGETQYFGPGTRLLVL.

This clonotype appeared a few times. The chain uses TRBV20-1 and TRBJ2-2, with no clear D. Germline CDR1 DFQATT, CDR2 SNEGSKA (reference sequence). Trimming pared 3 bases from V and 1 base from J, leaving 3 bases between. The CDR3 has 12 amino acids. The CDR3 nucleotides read TGCAGTGCTAGGGGGAACACCGGGGAGCTGTTTTTT. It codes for CSARGNTGELFF.

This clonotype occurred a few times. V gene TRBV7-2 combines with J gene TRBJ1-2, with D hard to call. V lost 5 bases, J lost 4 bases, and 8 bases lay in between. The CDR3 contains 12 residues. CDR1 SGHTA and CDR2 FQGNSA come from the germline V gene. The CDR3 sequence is CASSITSYGYTF. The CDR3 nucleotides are TGTGCCAGCAGCATTACCAGCTATGGCTACACCTTC. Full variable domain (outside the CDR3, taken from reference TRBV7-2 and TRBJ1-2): GAGVSQSPSNKVTEKGKDVELRCDPISGHTALYWYRQSLGQGLEFLIYFQGNSAPDKSGLPSDRFSAERTGGSVSTLTIQRTQQEDSAVYLCASSITSYGYTFGSGTRLTVV.

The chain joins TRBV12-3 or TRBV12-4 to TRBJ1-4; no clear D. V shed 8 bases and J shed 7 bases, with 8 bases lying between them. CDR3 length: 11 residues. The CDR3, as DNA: TGTGCCAGCGGCCTAACTGAAAAACTGTTTTTT. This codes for CASGLTEKLFF.

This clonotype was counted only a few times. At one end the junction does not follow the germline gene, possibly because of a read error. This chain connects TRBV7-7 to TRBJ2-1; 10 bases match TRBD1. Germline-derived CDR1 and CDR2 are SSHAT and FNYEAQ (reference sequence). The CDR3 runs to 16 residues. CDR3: CASSSRLGTGDNEQFF. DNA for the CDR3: TGTGCTAGCAGCTCGCGGTTAGGGACAGGGGACAATGAGCAGTTCTTC.

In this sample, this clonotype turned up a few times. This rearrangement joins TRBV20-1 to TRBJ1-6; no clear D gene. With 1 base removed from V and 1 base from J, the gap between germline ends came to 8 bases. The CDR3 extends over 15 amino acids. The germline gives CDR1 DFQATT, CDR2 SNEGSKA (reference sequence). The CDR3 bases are TGCAGTGCTAGAGTCAGGTTGTCCTATAATTCACCCCTCCACTTT. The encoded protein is CSARVRLSYNSPLHF.

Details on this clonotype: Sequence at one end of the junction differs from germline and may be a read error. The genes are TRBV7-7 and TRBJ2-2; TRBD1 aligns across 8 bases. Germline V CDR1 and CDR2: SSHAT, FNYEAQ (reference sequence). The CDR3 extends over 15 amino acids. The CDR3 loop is CASSLGQGATGELFF. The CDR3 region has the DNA TGTGCTAGCAGCTTAGGGCAGGGGGCCACCGGGGAGCTGTTTTTT.

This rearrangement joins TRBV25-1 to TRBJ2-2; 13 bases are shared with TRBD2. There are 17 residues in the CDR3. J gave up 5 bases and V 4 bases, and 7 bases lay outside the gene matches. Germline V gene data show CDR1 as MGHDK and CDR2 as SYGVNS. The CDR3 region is CASSALGLAGLTGELFF. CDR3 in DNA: TGTGCCAGCAGTGCCCTGGGACTAGCGGGGTTAACCGGGGAGCTGTTTTTT.